The 7 T cell receptor beta chains below were found in one sample sequenced in a study of OX40 agonist ivuxolimab in advanced cancers. Produced via immunoSEQ multiplex PCR; TCRdb's table is partial and in-frame only. The sample has about 46,000 clones, roughly 80% seen once. The source was CD4+ or CD8+ T cells sorted from blood, collected in a trial of the OX40 agonist ivuxolimab. Every receptor here comes from an adult with an advanced solid tumor such as melanoma, head and neck, liver or kidney cancer.

The chain employs TRBV5-4 and TRBJ1-2; D remains ambiguous. This CDR3 is built from 14 residues. Trimming shortened V by 5 bases and J by 0 bases, and 11 bases separated the two germline ends. Germline CDR1 is SGHNT and CDR2 is YYREEE (reference sequence). This CDR3 is CASRAPGSNYGYTF. For the CDR3, the DNA is TGTGCCAGCAGGGCCCCGGGGTCTAACTATGGCTACACCTTC. Drawing the rest from reference TRBV5-4 and TRBJ1-2, the complete variable domain is ETGVTQSPTHLIKTRGQQVTLRCSSQSGHNTVSWYQQALGQGPQFIFQYYREEENGRGNFPPRFSGLQFPNYSSELNVNALELDDSALYLCASRAPGSNYGYTFGSGTRLTVV.

This chain connects TRBV5-1 to TRBJ2-1; 10 bases are a match to TRBD2. V shed 1 base and J 1 base; nucleotides not matched to a gene: 8. The germline V gene has CDR1 SGHRS and CDR2 YFSETQ. The CDR3 contains 18 residues. CDR3 sequence (DNA): TGCGCCAGCAGCTTGTCTAGCGGGGGTCTGATTTCCTACAATGAGCAGTTCTTC. Translation gives CASSLSSGGLISYNEQFF. The whole variable domain, remainder taken from reference TRBV5-1 and TRBJ2-1, is KAGVTQTPRYLIKTRGQQVTLSCSPISGHRSVSWYQQTPGQGLQFLFEYFSETQRNKGNFPGRFSGRQFSNSRSEMNVSTLELGDSALYLCASSLSSGGLISYNEQFFGPGTRLTVL.

This clone occurred a few times. In DNA form, the CDR3 reads TGTGCCAGCAGCAATGAGGACAGGGGGGACTATGGCTACACCTTC. This gives the protein CASSNEDRGDYGYTF. J is TRBJ1-2 and V is TRBV6-1, with 10 bases that match TRBD1. The germline V gene encodes CDR1 MNHNS and CDR2 SASEGT. The length of the CDR3 is 15 residues. The trim removed 6 bases at V and 3 bases at J, leaving 7 bases unmatched.

This clone was seen once. This sample includes further DNA sequences coding for the same CDR3. The chain carries TRBV7-9 and TRBJ2-5; D not resolved. CDR1 and CDR2 (germline): SEHNR, FQNEAQ (reference sequence). The CDR3 loop spans 12 amino acids. V was shortened by 5 bases and J by 5 bases, with 9 bases between the two germline ends. CDR3 amino acids: CASSPLGETQYF. The DNA for the CDR3 is TGTGCCAGCAGCCCCCTGGGGGAGACCCAGTACTTC.

This chain connects TRBV19 to TRBJ1-2; 9 nucleotides agree with TRBD1. The CDR3 totals 17 residues. V lost 2 bases and J lost 0; bases outside the gene matches: 7. Germline CDR1 LNHDA, CDR2 SQIVND (reference sequence). CDR3 sequence reads: CASSIRRRQGANYGYTF. The CDR3 region has the DNA TGTGCCAGTAGTATACGAAGGAGACAGGGGGCTAACTATGGCTACACCTTC. Full variable domain (rest looked up from reference TRBV19 and TRBJ1-2): DGGITQSPKYLFRKEGQNVTLSCEQNLNHDAMYWYRQDPGQGLRLIYYSQIVNDFQKGDIAEGYSVSREKKESFPLTVTSAQKNPTAFYLCASSIRRRQGANYGYTFGSGTRLTVV.

The CDR3 DNA sequence: TGTGCCATCAGTGCTCGGGACAGGGGAATCTACGAGCAGTACTTC. The encoded protein is CAISARDRGIYEQYF. V is TRBV10-3 and J is TRBJ2-7; TRBD1 matches 10 bases. Germline CDR1 is ENHRY and CDR2 is SYGVKD. V shed 4 bases and J 3 bases; nucleotides not matched to a gene: 6. The CDR3 runs 15 residues.

This clone is a singleton in its sample. This sequence joins TRBV6-4 and TRBJ2-6; D is possibly TRBD1 (6 bases). V was shortened by 8 bases and J by 0 bases, with 8 bases between the two germline ends. Germline V gene data show CDR1 as MRHNA and CDR2 as SNTAGT. This CDR3 is 14 amino acids long. The CDR3 is CASRTDSGANVLTF. In DNA form, the CDR3 reads TGTGCCAGCCGGACAGACTCTGGGGCCAACGTCCTGACTTTC.